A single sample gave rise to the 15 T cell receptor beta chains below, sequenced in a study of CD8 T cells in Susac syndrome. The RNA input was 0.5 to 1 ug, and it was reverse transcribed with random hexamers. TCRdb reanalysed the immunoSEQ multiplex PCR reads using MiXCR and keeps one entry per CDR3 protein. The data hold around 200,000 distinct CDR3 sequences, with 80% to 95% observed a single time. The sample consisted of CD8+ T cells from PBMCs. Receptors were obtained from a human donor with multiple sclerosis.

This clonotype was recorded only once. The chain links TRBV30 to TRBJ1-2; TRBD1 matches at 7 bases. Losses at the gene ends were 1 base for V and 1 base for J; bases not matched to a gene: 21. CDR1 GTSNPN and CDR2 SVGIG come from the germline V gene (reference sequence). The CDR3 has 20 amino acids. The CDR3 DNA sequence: TGTGCCTGGAGTGACCTACCAAACCCGACAGGGTTCACCATTAACTATGGCTACACCTTC. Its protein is CAWSDLPNPTGFTINYGYTF.

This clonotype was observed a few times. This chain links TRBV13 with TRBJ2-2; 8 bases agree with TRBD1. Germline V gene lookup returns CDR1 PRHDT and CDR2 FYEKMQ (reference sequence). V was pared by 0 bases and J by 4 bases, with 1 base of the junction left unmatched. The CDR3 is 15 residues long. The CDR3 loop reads CASSLGQGGTGELFF. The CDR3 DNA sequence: TGTGCCAGCAGCTTAGGACAGGGGGGCACCGGGGAGCTGTTTTTT.

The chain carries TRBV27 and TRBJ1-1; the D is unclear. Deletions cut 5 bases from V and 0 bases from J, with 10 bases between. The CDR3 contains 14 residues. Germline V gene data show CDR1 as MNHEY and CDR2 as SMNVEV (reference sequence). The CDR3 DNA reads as TGTGCCAGCAGTGAACAGCGGATGAACACTGAAGCTTTCTTT. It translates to CASSEQRMNTEAFF.

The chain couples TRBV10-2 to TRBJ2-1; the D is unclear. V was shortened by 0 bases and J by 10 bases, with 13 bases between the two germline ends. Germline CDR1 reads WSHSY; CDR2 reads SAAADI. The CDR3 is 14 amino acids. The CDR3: CASSESQAGPEQFF. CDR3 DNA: TGCGCCAGCAGTGAGTCGCAGGCAGGCCCCGAGCAGTTCTTC.

In nucleotides, the CDR3 is TGTGCCAGCAGCCCCGGGACATTGAGCACAGATACGCAGTATTTT. This codes for CASSPGTLSTDTQYF. The chain couples TRBV9 to TRBJ2-3; D possibly corresponds to TRBD1 (6 bases). The V gene lost 4 bases and the J gene lost 0 bases, with 12 bases spanning the gap. The germline CDR1 and CDR2 sequences are SGDLS and YYNGEE. This CDR3 comprises 15 residues.

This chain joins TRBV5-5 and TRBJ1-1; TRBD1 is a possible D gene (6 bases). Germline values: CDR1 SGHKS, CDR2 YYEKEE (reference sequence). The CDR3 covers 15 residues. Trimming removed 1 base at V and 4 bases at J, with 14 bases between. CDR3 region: CASSLSSQGTTEAFF. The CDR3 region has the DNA TGTGCCAGCAGCTTGAGTTCGCAGGGGACCACTGAAGCTTTCTTT.

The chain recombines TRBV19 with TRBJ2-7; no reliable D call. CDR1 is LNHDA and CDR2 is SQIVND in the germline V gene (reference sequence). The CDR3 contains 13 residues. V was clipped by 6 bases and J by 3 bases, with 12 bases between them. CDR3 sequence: CASSVIDNYEQYF. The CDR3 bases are TGTGCCAGTAGCGTCATCGACAACTACGAGCAGTACTTC.

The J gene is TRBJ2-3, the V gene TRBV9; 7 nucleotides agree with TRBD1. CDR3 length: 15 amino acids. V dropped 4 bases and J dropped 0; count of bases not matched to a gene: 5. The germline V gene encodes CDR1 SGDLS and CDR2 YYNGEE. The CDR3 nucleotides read TGTGCCAGCAGCCCAGCAGGGGGTAGCACAGATACGCAGTATTTT. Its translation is CASSPAGGSTDTQYF.

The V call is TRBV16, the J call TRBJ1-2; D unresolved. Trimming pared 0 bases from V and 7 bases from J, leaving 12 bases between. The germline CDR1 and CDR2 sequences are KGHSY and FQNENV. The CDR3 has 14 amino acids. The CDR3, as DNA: TGTGCCAGCAGCCAATCGTCGGCAGCACTTGGCTACACCTTC. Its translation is CASSQSSAALGYTF. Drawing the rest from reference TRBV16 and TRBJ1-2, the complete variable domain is GEEVAQTPKHLVRGEGQKAKLYCAPIKGHSYVFWYQQVLKNEFKFLISFQNENVFDETGMPKERFSAKCLPNSPCSLEIQATKLEDSAVYFCASSQSSAALGYTFGSGTRLTVV.

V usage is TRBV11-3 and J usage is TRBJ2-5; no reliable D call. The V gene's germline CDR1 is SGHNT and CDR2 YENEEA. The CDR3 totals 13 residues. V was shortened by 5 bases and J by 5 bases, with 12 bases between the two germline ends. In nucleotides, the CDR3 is TGTGCCAGCAGCCCCACGACCGGTGAGACCCAGTACTTC. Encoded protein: CASSPTTGETQYF.

In DNA form, the CDR3 reads TGTGCCAGCAGTCCATGGAGCGGGAGTTACAATGAGCAGTTCTTC. Protein product: CASSPWSGSYNEQFF. The genes are TRBV6-5 and TRBJ2-1, with 8 bases matching TRBD2. The CDR3 is 15 residues long. Germline V CDR1 and CDR2: MNHEY, SVGAGI. The J segment lost 4 bases and the V segment lost 5 bases, leaving 7 bases of the junction unmatched.

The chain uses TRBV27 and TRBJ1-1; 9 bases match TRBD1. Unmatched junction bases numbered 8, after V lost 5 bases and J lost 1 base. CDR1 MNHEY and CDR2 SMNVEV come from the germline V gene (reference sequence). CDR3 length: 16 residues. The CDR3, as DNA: TGTGCCAGCAGTACCCTTCCGGGACAGGGGAACACTGAAGCTTTCTTT. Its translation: CASSTLPGQGNTEAFF.

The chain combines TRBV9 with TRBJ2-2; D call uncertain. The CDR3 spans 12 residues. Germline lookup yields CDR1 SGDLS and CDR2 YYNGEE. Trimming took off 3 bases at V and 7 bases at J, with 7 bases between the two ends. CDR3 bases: TGTGCCAGCAGCGAGTGGCACGGGGAGCTGTTTTTT. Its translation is CASSEWHGELFF.

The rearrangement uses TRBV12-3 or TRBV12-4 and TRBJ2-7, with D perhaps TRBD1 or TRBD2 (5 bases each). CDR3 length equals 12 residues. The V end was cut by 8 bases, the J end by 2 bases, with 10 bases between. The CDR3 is CASGTAAYEQYF. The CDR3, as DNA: TGTGCCAGCGGGACCGCAGCCTACGAGCAGTACTTC.

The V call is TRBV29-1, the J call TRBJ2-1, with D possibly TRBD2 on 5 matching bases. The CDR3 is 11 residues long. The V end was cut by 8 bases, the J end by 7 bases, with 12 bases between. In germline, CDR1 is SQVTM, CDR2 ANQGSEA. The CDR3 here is CSKFDYNEQFF. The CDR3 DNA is TGCAGCAAGTTCGACTATAATGAGCAGTTCTTC.